The 24 T cell receptor beta chains in this list originate from one sample, sequenced in a study of response to subunit inactivated influenza vaccine. A single record per CDR3 protein comes from TCRdb applying MiXCR to the RT-PCR reads. The sample records approximately 530,000 distinct CDR3 sequences, about 7.6% being singletons. The sample here was PBMCs from blood, taken less than 30 months after vaccination. These TCRs come from a man aged 50 to 75 who received an inactivated influenza vaccine.

The chain carries TRBV4-1 and TRBJ1-2; 10 bases fit TRBD1. Losses at the gene ends were 4 bases for V and 5 bases for J; bases not matched to a gene: 7. This CDR3 contains 15 residues. Germline CDR1 reads MGHRA; CDR2 reads YSYEKL. The DNA for the CDR3 is TGCGCCAGCAGCCCCGTTGTGGGACAGGGGTATGGCTACACCTTC. Translating it yields CASSPVVGQGYGYTF.

This clonotype occurred a few times. V usage is TRBV4-1 and J usage is TRBJ1-6, with 8 bases matching TRBD1. This CDR3 region has 15 residues. Germline loops: CDR1 MGHRA, CDR2 YSYEKL. Losses at the gene ends were 6 bases for V and 7 bases for J; bases not matched to a gene: 8. The CDR3 bases are TGCGCCAGCAGACTCCGGACAGGGCTAAATTCACCCCTCCACTTT. Translating it yields CASRLRTGLNSPLHF.

The gene calls are TRBV12-3 or TRBV12-4 and TRBJ1-1, with D possibly matching TRBD1 (6 bases). V lost 8 bases and J 2 bases, leaving 15 bases between the germline ends. CDR3 size: 14 residues. The CDR3 nucleotides read TGTGCCAGCCTCCGGGGGGCATCAAACACTGAAGCTTTCTTT. It specifies CASLRGASNTEAFF.

This clonotype has just a few counts. The chain combines TRBV12-3 or TRBV12-4 with TRBJ2-1; D is ambiguous. The germline V and J ends were trimmed by 5 bases and 7 bases, with 21 bases remaining between them. The CDR3 covers 16 residues. CDR3 coding DNA: TGTGCCAGCAGTGCATGGATCCTCGCAGTCGGGAATGAGCAGTTCTTC. Translating it yields CASSAWILAVGNEQFF.

The CDR3 reads CASLLAGSWGDTQYF. The DNA of the CDR3 is TGTGCCAGCCTGCTAGCGGGGAGTTGGGGAGATACGCAGTATTTT. The chain links TRBV18 to TRBJ2-3, with 9 bases that match TRBD2. Germline CDR1 and CDR2: KGHSH and LQKENI. This CDR3 is built from 15 residues. The V and J ends lost 8 bases and 5 bases, in that order; junction bases with no gene match: 11.

This clonotype was detected ten times or more. The rearrangement joins TRBV9 to TRBJ2-1, with 7 bases aligning to TRBD2. J lost 3 bases, V lost 0 bases, and 9 bases had no gene match. CDR1 is SGDLS and CDR2 is YYNGEE in the germline V gene. This CDR3 region has 17 residues. The CDR3 loop reads CASSVALRGSGYNEQFF. The CDR3 coding sequence is TGTGCCAGCAGCGTAGCTTTGCGGGGGAGTGGCTACAATGAGCAGTTCTTC. The complete variable domain, with remaining parts taken from reference TRBV9 and TRBJ2-1, reads DSGVTQTPKHLITATGQRVTLRCSPRSGDLSVYWYQQSLDQGLQFLIQYYNGEERAKGNILERFSAQQFPDLHSELNLSSLELGDSALYFCASSVALRGSGYNEQFFGPGTRLTVL.

This clonotype was counted between two and nine times. The chain links TRBV6-2 or TRBV6-3 to TRBJ1-3; 7 bases map to TRBD1. CDR3 size: 17 residues. Losses at the gene ends were 2 bases for V and 0 bases for J; bases not matched to a gene: 7. The germline CDR1 and CDR2 sequences are MNHEY and SVGEGT. CDR3 residues: CASSYGHRGASGNTIYF. The DNA for the CDR3 is TGTGCCAGCAGTTACGGGCACAGGGGAGCCTCTGGAAACACCATATATTTT.

This clonotype was recorded a few times. This chain uses TRBV7-2 with TRBJ2-2; possibly TRBD2 for D (5 bases). CDR1 is SGHTA, CDR2 FQGNSA, per germline. The CDR3 sequence is 12 residues long. V was pared by 0 bases and J by 13 bases, with 9 bases between. The CDR3 coding sequence is TGTGCCAGCAGCTTAGCGCGGGTAGGGCTGTTTTTT. Amino acid sequence: CASSLARVGLFF.

The chain has TRBV30 and TRBJ2-5; 8 nucleotides agree with TRBD2. Germline V gene data show CDR1 as GTSNPN and CDR2 as SVGIG (reference sequence). The CDR3 has 13 residues. The ends lost 4 bases at V and 1 base at J; junction bases unmatched: 2. CDR3 DNA sequence: TGTGCCTGGACTGGACTAGCCCAAGAGACCCAGTACTTC. It is translated as CAWTGLAQETQYF. The full variable domain, completed using reference TRBV30 and TRBJ2-5, is SQTIHQWPATLVQPVGSPLSLECTVEGTSNPNLYWYRQAAGRGLQLLFYSVGIGQISSEVPQNLSASRPQDRQFILSSKKLLLSDSGFYLCAWTGLAQETQYFGPGTRLLVL.

This clonotype appeared many times. This chain connects TRBV20-1 to TRBJ2-1; 8 bases are a match to TRBD2. Trimming at V came to 0 bases and at J to 11 bases, leaving 18 bases not matched to a gene. Germline-derived CDR1 and CDR2 are DFQATT and SNEGSKA (reference sequence). CDR3 length: 17 amino acids. CDR3: CSARDTSGSAFYNQQFF. Here the CDR3 DNA reads TGCAGTGCTAGAGATACTAGCGGCAGTGCCTTTTATAATCAGCAGTTCTTC.

This clonotype has just a few counts. The chain employs TRBV6-5 and TRBJ2-5, with D tentatively TRBD2 (7 bases). This CDR3 spans 15 amino acids. The V gene lost 2 bases and the J gene lost 6 bases, with 16 bases spanning the gap. The germline gives CDR1 MNHEY, CDR2 SVGAGI. The CDR3 nucleotides read TGTGCCAGCAGTTACGAGAGGGGGGGCAAAAAGACCCAGTACTTC. Its translation: CASSYERGGKKTQYF.

Only a few counts were recorded for this clonotype. The chain couples TRBV12-3 or TRBV12-4 to TRBJ2-7; 7 nucleotides match TRBD1. There are 14 residues in the CDR3. Unmatched junction bases numbered 8, after V lost 6 bases and J lost 3 bases. The CDR3 loop reads CASSRQGWDYEQYF. CDR3 in DNA: TGTGCCAGCAGCCGACAGGGCTGGGACTACGAGCAGTACTTC.

This clonotype was seen more than once but under ten times. V usage is TRBV3-1 and J usage is TRBJ2-7, with a tentative D call TRBD1 (6 bases). The germline V gene encodes CDR1 LGHDT and CDR2 YNNKEL (reference sequence). V lost 3 bases and J 10 bases, leaving 13 bases between the germline ends. The CDR3 length is 12 residues. The CDR3 loop reads CASSHPSGVQYF. CDR3 DNA sequence: TGTGCCAGCAGCCATCCATCAGGGGTCCAGTACTTC.

This clonotype showed up many times. This chain links TRBV12-3 or TRBV12-4 with TRBJ2-5; TRBD1 is a possible D gene (5 bases). The V gene lost 3 bases and the J gene lost 2 bases, with 10 bases spanning the gap. The length of the CDR3 is 14 residues. The CDR3 here is CASSLHQGQETQYF. The CDR3 coding sequence is TGTGCCAGCAGTTTGCACCAGGGACAAGAGACCCAGTACTTC.

There are a few counts of this clonotype. The J gene is TRBJ1-2, the V gene TRBV9; D gene ambiguous. The CDR3 has 14 amino acids. Germline lookup yields CDR1 SGDLS and CDR2 YYNGEE. With 0 bases removed from V and 2 bases from J, the gap between germline ends came to 8 bases. DNA of the CDR3: TGTGCCAGCAGCGTAGATCAGGCCAACTATGGCTACACCTTC. It translates to CASSVDQANYGYTF.

The rearrangement links TRBV29-1 to TRBJ1-2, with 7 bases lining up with TRBD1. Germline values: CDR1 SQVTM, CDR2 ANQGSEA. With V trimmed by 5 bases and J by 9 bases, 6 bases remained unmatched. This CDR3 has 11 amino acids. As DNA, the CDR3 is TGCAGCGTTACAGGGGAGGCTCGCTACACCTTC. Protein: CSVTGEARYTF.

J is TRBJ1-2 and V is TRBV2; 7 positions agree with TRBD1. The CDR3 sequence is 16 residues long. Germline assignment: CDR1 SNHLY and CDR2 FYNNEI. V lost 0 bases to trimming and J lost 4 bases; unmatched junction nucleotides: 8. For the CDR3, the DNA is TGTGCCAGCAGTGAAGCGCTTCTGAACAGGGGCTATGGCTACACCTTC. It encodes CASSEALLNRGYGYTF.

This clonotype has just a few counts. The genes are TRBV12-3 or TRBV12-4 and TRBJ2-3; D perhaps matches TRBD1 (7 bases). V shed 6 bases and J shed 3 bases, with 22 bases lying between them. The CDR3 has 17 amino acids. The CDR3 nucleotides are TGTGCCAGCAGAGATGGCCAGGGGGGAATGAGAACAGATACGCAGTATTTT. Translated, it gives CASRDGQGGMRTDTQYF.

This clonotype was seen a handful of times. For the CDR3, the DNA is TGTGCCAGCAGCCAAATGAGGACTAGCGGGGGTGATAGGGATGAGCAGTTCTTC. Translating gives CASSQMRTSGGDRDEQFF. V gene TRBV4-2 combines with J gene TRBJ2-1, with TRBD2 identical over 13 bases. This CDR3 contains 18 residues. CDR1 is LGHNA, CDR2 YNFKEQ, per germline. V was clipped by 2 bases and J by 8 bases; unmatched bases: 12.

In its sample, this clonotype was seen a few times. This chain links TRBV12-3 or TRBV12-4 with TRBJ2-5; D is possibly TRBD1 (6 bases). Trimming cost V 0 bases and J 3 bases, with 8 bases left between them. This CDR3 has 14 amino acids. In nucleotides, the CDR3 is TGTGCCAGCAGTTTAGCGGGGGCCGAAGAGACCCAGTACTTC. Its protein product is CASSLAGAEETQYF.

The chain is built from TRBV29-1 and TRBJ2-2; possible D gene TRBD1, 6 bases. The CDR3 contains 13 residues. CDR1 and CDR2 from the germline V gene are SQVTM and ANQGSEA. V lost 3 bases and J lost 7, with 12 bases in between. CDR3 DNA sequence: TGCAGCGTTGAGAGGCAGGGGATCGGGGAGCTGTTTTTT. Translating it yields CSVERQGIGELFF.

This clonotype was found many times. The rearrangement uses TRBV3-1 and TRBJ1-5; 8 positions agree with TRBD1. The CDR3 is 15 amino acids. Per the germline V gene, CDR1 is LGHDT and CDR2 is YNNKEL (reference sequence). The J segment lost 9 bases and the V segment lost 1 base, leaving 8 bases of the junction unmatched. The CDR3 spells CASSQVPGGRGPQHF. As DNA, the CDR3 is TGTGCCAGCAGCCAAGTACCAGGGGGCCGGGGGCCCCAGCATTTT.

The genes are TRBV6-2 or TRBV6-3 and TRBJ2-5, with a tentative D call TRBD2 (5 bases). Germline-derived CDR1 and CDR2 are MNHEY and SVGEGT. The CDR3 sequence is 17 residues long. The V and J ends lost 0 bases and 0 bases respectively, with 14 bases between them. For the CDR3, the DNA is TGTGCCAGCAGTTACTCGATTTGGACTTTGTACCAAGAGACCCAGTACTTC. It specifies CASSYSIWTLYQETQYF.

The chain joins TRBV7-9 to TRBJ2-6; D is perhaps TRBD1 (6 bases). This CDR3 contains 16 residues. Trimming took off 5 bases at V and 2 bases at J, with 13 bases between the two ends. The germline CDR1 and CDR2 sequences are SEHNR and FQNEAQ (reference sequence). CDR3 nucleotides: TGTGCCAGCAGCAGGATACAGGGTGCTGGGGCCAACGTCCTGACTTTC. This translates into CASSRIQGAGANVLTF. Complete variable domain (other parts from reference TRBV7-9 and TRBJ2-6): DTGVSQNPRHKITKRGQNVTFRCDPISEHNRLYWYRQTLGQGPEFLTYFQNEAQLEKSRLLSDRFSAERPKGSFSTLEIQRTEQGDSAMYLCASSRIQGAGANVLTFGAGSRLTVL.